A single sample is the source of the 27 T cell receptor beta chains below, sequenced in a study of CD8+ T cells in alopecia areata. Extracted from the samples, RNA was reverse transcribed into cDNA to serve as the sequencing template. Here immunoSEQ multiplex PCR was the method, and the copy in TCRdb shows in-frame clones only, minus some. The sample has about 150,000 clones; around 50% are singletons. Sample: CD4+ T cells sorted from blood. These receptors were collected from a human donor with alopecia areata.

This clone was detected a few times. The rearrangement links TRBV11-2 to TRBJ2-7; 7 positions match TRBD1. CDR3 length: 15 residues. Germline-derived CDR1 and CDR2 are SGHAT and FQNNGV. With V trimmed by 5 bases and J by 2 bases, 9 bases remained unmatched. CDR3 in amino acids: CASSARQGVTYEQYF. CDR3 nucleotides: TGTGCCAGCAGCGCCCGCCAGGGGGTAACCTACGAGCAGTACTTC. The variable domain in full, with the rest retrieved from reference TRBV11-2 and TRBJ2-7, is EAGVAQSPRYKIIEKRQSVAFWCNPISGHATLYWYQQILGQGPKLLIQFQNNGVVDDSQLPKDRFSAERLKGVDSTLKIQPAKLEDSAVYLCASSARQGVTYEQYFGPGTRLTVT.

The chain uses TRBV2 and TRBJ2-5; TRBD1 might be the D (6 bases). Between the trimmed V and J ends, which lost 6 bases and 4 bases, there was a span of 18 bases. This CDR3 has 15 residues. CDR1 SNHLY and CDR2 FYNNEI come from the germline V gene. This chain's CDR3 is CASRPQGALGETQYF. The CDR3 nucleotides are TGTGCCAGCAGACCACAGGGAGCTCTGGGAGAGACCCAGTACTTC.

This clone has only a few counts. The chain joins TRBV29-1 to TRBJ1-2; D ambiguous. The V gene lost 6 bases and the J gene lost 4 bases, with 15 bases spanning the gap. Germline-derived CDR1 and CDR2 are SQVTM and ANQGSEA. The CDR3 has 13 amino acids. The CDR3 loop reads CSVVSDGGYGYTF. Here the CDR3 DNA reads TGCAGCGTGGTATCGGACGGCGGCTATGGCTACACCTTC. Full variable domain (remainder filled in from reference TRBV29-1 and TRBJ1-2): SAVISQKPSRDICQRGTSLTIQCQVDSQVTMMFWYRQQPGQSLTLIATANQGSEATYESGFVIDKFPISRPNLTFSTLTVSNMSPEDSSIYLCSVVSDGGYGYTFGSGTRLTVV.

The J gene is TRBJ2-5, the V gene TRBV29-1; D uncertain. The CDR3 contains 14 residues. The V and J ends lost 2 bases and 2 bases respectively, with 12 bases between them. The germline V gene encodes CDR1 SQVTM and CDR2 ANQGSEA. The CDR3: CSVELDAGQETQYF. Written as DNA, the CDR3 is TGCAGCGTTGAACTGGACGCCGGACAAGAGACCCAGTACTTC.

This chain joins TRBV30 and TRBJ1-5, with D unclear. The CDR3 is made up of 13 amino acids. From germline, CDR1 is GTSNPN and CDR2 SVGIG (reference sequence). V lost 0 bases, J lost 3 bases, and 6 bases lay in between. The CDR3 is CAWSVLDNQPQHF. CDR3 nucleotide sequence: TGTGCCTGGAGTGTATTGGACAATCAGCCCCAGCATTTT.

A few counts support this clone. Additional DNA sequences in this sample encode the identical CDR3. The V and J genes are TRBV29-1 and TRBJ1-1; no clear D. V lost 4 bases and J 0 bases, leaving 9 bases between the germline ends. Germline values: CDR1 SQVTM, CDR2 ANQGSEA. CDR3 length equals 13 residues. CDR3 sequence: CSVGGRLNTEAFF. The CDR3 DNA reads as TGCAGCGTTGGAGGTCGGCTGAACACTGAAGCTTTCTTT.

The chain joins TRBV7-9 to TRBJ2-1; no firm D call. This CDR3 is built from 16 residues. V was cut by 5 bases and J by 6 bases, with 20 bases left in between. Germline V gives CDR1 SEHNR, CDR2 FQNEAQ (reference sequence). Written as DNA, the CDR3 is TGTGCCAGCAGCGGCCTGGCGGTCCCTTCTGGCAATGAGCAGTTCTTC. Translation gives CASSGLAVPSGNEQFF.

This chain uses TRBV11-3 with TRBJ2-7, with D possibly being TRBD2 (5 bases). Germline CDR1 is SGHNT and CDR2 is YENEEA. Trimming took 3 bases from V and 7 from J, leaving 13 bases between them. The CDR3 spans 13 residues. For the CDR3, the DNA is TGTGCCAGCAGCTTGGACTCTTCGGGGGAGCAGTACTTC. Protein sequence: CASSLDSSGEQYF.

The chain carries TRBV4-2 and TRBJ1-4; 7 bases line up with TRBD1. V shed 3 bases, J shed 16 bases, and the junction held 11 bases outside the gene matches. The CDR3 totals 13 residues. Per germline, CDR1 LGHNA and CDR2 YNFKEQ. In nucleotides, the CDR3 is TGTGCCAGCAGCCAGGATACCGGGACAGCAAGGTTTTTT. It translates to CASSQDTGTARFF.

The chain recombines TRBV28 with TRBJ2-2, with D unclear. The CDR3 totals 12 residues. Germline CDR1 and CDR2: MDHEN and SYDVKM. The V gene lost 2 bases and the J gene lost 6 bases, with 4 bases spanning the gap. The CDR3 sequence is CASSLISGELFF. The CDR3, as DNA: TGTGCCAGCAGTTTAATCTCCGGGGAGCTGTTTTTT.

This clone has just a few counts. The genes are TRBV7-9 and TRBJ2-2; possible D gene TRBD2, 6 bases. The germline gives CDR1 SEHNR, CDR2 FQNEAQ (reference sequence). This CDR3 has 16 residues. Trimming removed 3 bases at V and 0 bases at J, with 11 bases between. The CDR3 DNA is TGTGCCAGCAGCTTCGGTAGCGGCTCGAACACCGGGGAGCTGTTTTTT. Protein sequence: CASSFGSGSNTGELFF.

This clone has just one count. The chain uses TRBV11-1 and TRBJ2-5, with a tentative D call TRBD1 (6 bases). Germline V lookup: CDR1 SGHAT, CDR2 FQDESV (reference sequence). The CDR3 is 13 residues long. The germline V and J ends were trimmed by 4 bases and 4 bases, with 10 bases remaining between them. The CDR3, as DNA: TGTGCCAGCAGCTCCGGACAGTTAGAGACCCAGTACTTC. Translated, it gives CASSSGQLETQYF.

In regard to this clone: Other nucleotide sequences from this sample produce the same CDR3. V usage is TRBV18 and J usage is TRBJ2-3; no definite D call. CDR3 length: 14 residues. V was trimmed by 1 base and J by 1 base, leaving 6 bases between them. CDR1 and CDR2 from the germline V gene are KGHSH and LQKENI. This CDR3 is CASSPLRGTDTQYF. CDR3 coding DNA: TGTGCCAGCTCACCACTTAGGGGCACAGATACGCAGTATTTT.

With regard to this clone: Other DNA sequences of this sample code for an identical CDR3. V is TRBV29-1 and J is TRBJ2-5; D is possibly TRBD2 (6 bases). This CDR3 contains 12 residues. Per the germline V gene, CDR1 is SQVTM and CDR2 is ANQGSEA. The V and J ends lost 4 bases and 2 bases respectively, with 8 bases between them. The CDR3 spells CSVVGGQETQYF. The DNA for the CDR3 is TGCAGCGTTGTTGGAGGGCAAGAGACCCAGTACTTC.

The CDR3 protein is CASSIGLFRQGGSNQPQHF. CDR3 coding DNA: TGTGCCAGTAGTATAGGGCTCTTTCGTCAAGGGGGGAGCAATCAGCCCCAGCATTTT. This chain uses TRBV19 with TRBJ1-5; D perhaps matches TRBD1 (6 bases). V was clipped by 1 base and J by 1 base, with 20 bases between them. CDR3 length: 19 residues. From germline, CDR1 is LNHDA and CDR2 SQIVND (reference sequence).

The chain links TRBV29-1 to TRBJ2-1; D is tentatively TRBD1 or TRBD2 (5 bases each). V lost 5 bases and J 0 bases, leaving 11 bases between the germline ends. This CDR3 is built from 14 residues. The germline gives CDR1 SQVTM, CDR2 ANQGSEA. DNA for the CDR3: TGCAGCGTTCTCGGGACGAGCTCCTACAATGAGCAGTTCTTC. Residues: CSVLGTSSYNEQFF.

V is TRBV11-2 and J is TRBJ2-7; the D gene could be TRBD1 or TRBD2 (5 bases each). V was clipped by 1 base and J by 5 bases, with 9 bases between them. This CDR3 is built from 13 residues. Germline loops: CDR1 SGHAT, CDR2 FQNNGV. CDR3 sequence (DNA): TGTGCCAGCAGCTTAGTGGGGGACCACGAGCAGTACTTC. Its protein is CASSLVGDHEQYF.

This clone has only a few counts. The chain joins TRBV28 to TRBJ2-1; D may be TRBD2 (6 bases). V lost 8 bases to trimming and J lost 3 bases, with 14 bases between them. The germline gives CDR1 MDHEN, CDR2 SYDVKM. The CDR3 spans 14 residues. In DNA, the CDR3 is TGTGCCAGCTACGGGGGAGGCCACTACAATGAGCAGTTCTTC. The encoded protein is CASYGGGHYNEQFF.

The J gene is TRBJ2-5, the V gene TRBV29-1; D gene ambiguous. Germline V gene sequence: CDR1 SQVTM, CDR2 ANQGSEA. This CDR3 comprises 12 residues. The V end lost 4 bases, the J end lost 1 base, and 7 bases lay between the germline ends. CDR3 DNA: TGCAGCGTTGTTCCCGTCCAAGAGACCCAGTACTTC. It encodes CSVVPVQETQYF.

The chain links TRBV28 to TRBJ1-2; D call uncertain. The CDR3 consists of 13 residues. Germline V CDR1 and CDR2: MDHEN, SYDVKM. Trimming left V 7 bases short and J 5 bases short, with 14 bases between. The CDR3 spells CASTAHGSYGYTF. CDR3 nucleotide sequence: TGTGCCAGCACCGCACACGGATCTTATGGCTACACCTTC.

To note about this clone: Other DNA variants within this sample encode the same CDR3. This chain links TRBV27 with TRBJ2-6; D is undetermined. The CDR3 extends over 15 amino acids. Per germline, CDR1 MNHEY and CDR2 SMNVEV (reference sequence). V shed 1 base and J shed 4 bases, with 8 bases lying between them. The CDR3 here is CASSLWGSGANVLTF. In DNA, the CDR3 is TGTGCCAGCAGTTTATGGGGATCAGGGGCCAACGTCCTGACTTTC.

The genes are TRBV30 and TRBJ2-3; D could derive from TRBD1 or TRBD2 (5 bases each). CDR3 length: 14 amino acids. Trimming stripped 4 bases from V and 5 bases from J, with 16 bases between. Germline CDR1 and CDR2: GTSNPN and SVGIG (reference sequence). For the CDR3, the DNA is TGTGCCTGGATGTGGGCGGGCCAGGGAGATACGCAGTATTTT. It specifies CAWMWAGQGDTQYF.

The gene calls are TRBV2 and TRBJ2-2; 7 positions agree with TRBD1. CDR1 and CDR2 (germline): SNHLY, FYNNEI. There are 15 residues in the CDR3. Trimming at V came to 4 bases and at J to 7 bases, leaving 9 bases not matched to a gene. CDR3 region: CASSVRQGEVGELFF. Here the CDR3 DNA reads TGTGCCAGCAGTGTGCGACAGGGCGAGGTCGGGGAGCTGTTTTTT.

The chain combines TRBV29-1 with TRBJ1-4; D is unresolved. Germline loops: CDR1 SQVTM, CDR2 ANQGSEA. There are 12 residues in the CDR3. Trimming cost V 5 bases and J 7 bases, with 11 bases left between them. The CDR3 here is CSVSDEGEKLFF. The CDR3 coding sequence is TGCAGCGTTAGTGACGAGGGTGAAAAACTGTTTTTT.

The rearrangement uses TRBV5-4 and TRBJ2-3; 10 bases are a match to TRBD2. V was pared by 1 base and J by 1 base, with 3 bases of the junction left unmatched. Germline lookup yields CDR1 SGHNT and CDR2 YYREEE (reference sequence). The CDR3 extends over 16 amino acids. This chain's CDR3 is CASSLWLAGGTDTQYF. DNA for the CDR3: TGTGCCAGCAGCTTGTGGCTAGCGGGGGGCACAGATACGCAGTATTTT.

This sequence joins TRBV28 and TRBJ1-2, with 8 bases matching TRBD1. CDR1 MDHEN and CDR2 SYDVKM come from the germline V gene. V shed 5 bases, J shed 7 bases, and the junction held 6 bases outside the gene matches. This CDR3 has 13 residues. The CDR3 is CASSTSRGLGYTF. The CDR3 DNA follows: TGTGCCAGCAGTACCTCCAGGGGGCTTGGCTACACCTTC.

The V gene is TRBV29-1, the J gene TRBJ1-2; unclear D gene. Germline V gene data show CDR1 as SQVTM and CDR2 as ANQGSEA. This CDR3 contains 12 residues. Trimming took off 6 bases at V and 2 bases at J, with 10 bases between the two ends. The CDR3 region is CSVLDRNYGYTF. The DNA of the CDR3 is TGCAGCGTACTAGACCGGAACTATGGCTACACCTTC.